This TCR beta chain was identified during a study of beta chain features in type 1 diabetes. In the study overall: Patients were similar to healthy donors in age and gender (as well as in cell yields). Across the samples, over 85 million sorted cells were examined in total.

Over 95% purity was reached by all sorted populations. This clone was counted once. Every isolated RNA sample was fully reverse transcribed, so sequencing captured expressed TCRB transcripts. Millions of reads was the average for naive, central memory and regulatory T cell samples. Data came from immunoSEQ multiplex PCR; TCRdb stores just in-frame clones and leaves some out. The sample contains roughly 380,000 clones, about 19% of which appear only once. The CDR3 consists of 13 residues. Trimming took off 3 bases at V and 7 bases at J, with 12 bases between the two ends. Germline-derived CDR1 and CDR2 are LGHNA and YNFKEQ.

The V call is TRBV4-2, the J call TRBJ1-2, with TRBD1 as a possible D gene (6 bases). The receptor was derived from a woman aged 18-29 years in good health. The sequencing input was naive CD4+ T cells from blood. The CDR3 spells CASSQSGVGGYTF. DNA for the CDR3: TGTGCCAGCAGCCAGTCAGGGGTAGGTGGCTACACCTTC.